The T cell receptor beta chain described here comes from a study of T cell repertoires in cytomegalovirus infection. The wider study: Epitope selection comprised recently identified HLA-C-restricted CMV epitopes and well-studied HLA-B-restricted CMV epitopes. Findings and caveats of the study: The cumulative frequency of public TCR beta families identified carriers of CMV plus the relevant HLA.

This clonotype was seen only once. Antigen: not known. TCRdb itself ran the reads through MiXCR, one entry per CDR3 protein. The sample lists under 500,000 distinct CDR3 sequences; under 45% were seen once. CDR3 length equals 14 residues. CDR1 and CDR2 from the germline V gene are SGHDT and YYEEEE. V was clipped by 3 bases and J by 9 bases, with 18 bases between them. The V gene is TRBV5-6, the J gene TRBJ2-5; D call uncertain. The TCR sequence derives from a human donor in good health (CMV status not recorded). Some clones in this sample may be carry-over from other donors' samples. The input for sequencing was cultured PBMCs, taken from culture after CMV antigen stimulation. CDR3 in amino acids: CASSYADGPGAQYF. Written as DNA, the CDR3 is TGTGCCAGCAGCTACGCCGACGGCCCTGGGGCCCAGTACTTC.